This T cell receptor (beta chain) was captured by sequencing in a study of T cells in Graves' hyperthyroidism and ophthalmopathy. Study findings and constraints: Most thyroid clonotypes expanded above 0.001 were also detected in blood. Ophthalmopathy onset followed model prediction by a median around 6.6 months.

Amplification targeted TCR beta CDR3 regions from RNA transcripts. A first-round RT-PCR of the TCR CDR3 used the HTBI primer set. TCRdb reprocessed the multiplex PCR reads with MiXCR, giving one entry per CDR3 protein. The profile shows about 560,000 distinct CDR3 sequences, 15% to 20% of them singletons. Hyperthyroidism patients were newly diagnosed, had disease duration under 2 months, and were aged 18 to 65 years. Researchers barred patients who had uncontrolled infection, other autoimmune disease, pregnancy or lactation. Trimming removed 3 bases from V and 8 bases from J; junction bases left unmatched: 7. Per germline, CDR1 SGHTA and CDR2 FQGNSA. The CDR3 length is 15 residues. This clonotype has just a few counts. Antigen specificity is unknown.

The gene calls are TRBV7-2 and TRBJ2-1, with 10 bases lining up with TRBD2. This clonotype originated in a woman between 18 and 30 years old with Graves' hyperthyroidism. Input material: blood. CDR3 in amino acids: CASSLSSGGGYEQFF. The DNA of the CDR3 is TGTGCCAGCAGCTTGTCTAGCGGGGGTGGATATGAGCAGTTCTTC. Filled out from reference TRBV7-2 and TRBJ2-1, the complete variable domain reads GAGVSQSPSNKVTEKGKDVELRCDPISGHTALYWYRQSLGQGLEFLIYFQGNSAPDKSGLPSDRFSAERTGGSVSTLTIQRTQQEDSAVYLCASSLSSGGGYEQFFGPGTRLTVL.